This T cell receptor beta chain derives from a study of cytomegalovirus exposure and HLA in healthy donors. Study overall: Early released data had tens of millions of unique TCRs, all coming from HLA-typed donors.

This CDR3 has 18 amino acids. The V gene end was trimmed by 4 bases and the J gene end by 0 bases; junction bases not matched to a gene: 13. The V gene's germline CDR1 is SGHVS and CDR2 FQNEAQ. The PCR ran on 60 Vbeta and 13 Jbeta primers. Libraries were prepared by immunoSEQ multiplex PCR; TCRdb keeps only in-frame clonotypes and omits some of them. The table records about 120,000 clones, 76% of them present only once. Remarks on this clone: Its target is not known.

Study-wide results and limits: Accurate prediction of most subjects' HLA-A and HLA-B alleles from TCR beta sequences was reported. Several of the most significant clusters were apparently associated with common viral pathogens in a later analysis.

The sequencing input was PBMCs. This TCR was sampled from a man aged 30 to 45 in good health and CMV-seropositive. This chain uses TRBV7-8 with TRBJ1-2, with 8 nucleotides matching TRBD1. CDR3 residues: CASSSRGRGLEANYGYTF. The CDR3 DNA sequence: TGTGCCAGCAGCTCCCGGGGCAGGGGGCTGGAGGCTAACTATGGCTACACCTTC.